This T cell receptor (beta chain) was identified during a study of beta chain features in type 1 diabetes. This clone showed up just a few times. Antigen unknown. Study findings and constraints: TCRB CDR3s were moderately but significantly shorter in Type 1 diabetes patients in all four CD4+ subsets.

V gave up 6 bases and J gave up 1 base; unmatched junction bases: 5. Germline V CDR1 and CDR2: SQVTM, ANQGSEA. There are 13 residues in the CDR3. Of the isolated RNA, all was reverse transcribed, and so the sequenced material was expressed TCRB transcripts. The assay was immunoSEQ multiplex PCR, and TCRdb's table has in-frame clones only and misses some. Altogether roughly 70,000 clones are present, just under 50% being singletons, with the ten largest covering around 0.7%. The receptor comes from a man aged 25 to 40 with type 1 diabetes. This rearrangement joins TRBV29-1 to TRBJ1-1; 7 bases align to TRBD1. The sequencing sample was made of central memory CD4+ T cells from blood. CDR3 amino acids: CSVKGQSNTEAFF. In DNA form, the CDR3 reads TGCAGCGTGAAGGGACAGTCGAACACTGAAGCTTTCTTT.